The 23 T cell receptor beta chains listed next were all sequenced from one sample in a study of cytomegalovirus exposure and HLA in healthy donors. In the PCR, 60 Vbeta and 13 Jbeta primers were used. Sequencing was performed with immunoSEQ multiplex PCR; in TCRdb, only in-frame clones are kept and a portion is missing. The profile shows 100,000 to 150,000 clones, approximately 80% of them singletons. Sequences were obtained from PBMCs. These receptors all come from a woman aged 40 to 50 in good health and CMV-seropositive.

This chain connects TRBV27 to TRBJ2-7, with 7 bases that match TRBD1. Unmatched junction bases numbered 14, after V lost 5 bases and J lost 7 bases. The CDR3 extends over 15 amino acids. Germline CDR1 MNHEY, CDR2 SMNVEV (reference sequence). The CDR3 sequence is CASSPSYRGRHEQYF. Written as DNA, the CDR3 is TGTGCCAGCAGTCCCTCGTACAGGGGCAGGCATGAGCAGTACTTC.

As DNA, the CDR3 is TGTGCCAGCAGTCGGCGACAGGGCAATCAGCCCCAGCATTTT. Amino acids: CASSRRQGNQPQHF. The V and J genes are TRBV28 and TRBJ1-5; TRBD1 is a possible D gene (6 bases). CDR3 size: 14 residues. V shed 5 bases and J shed 2 bases, with 10 bases lying between them. Germline V CDR1 and CDR2: MDHEN, SYDVKM.

V and J are TRBV28 and TRBJ2-5, with a weak D call TRBD2 (5 bases). V gave up 6 bases and J gave up 2 bases, with 13 bases separating them. The CDR3 loop spans 14 amino acids. CDR1 MDHEN and CDR2 SYDVKM come from the germline V gene. CDR3: CASRSIALQETQYF. Here the CDR3 DNA reads TGTGCCAGCAGGTCAATAGCGCTTCAAGAGACCCAGTACTTC.

V usage is TRBV19 and J usage is TRBJ1-3; maybe TRBD1 (5 bases). The CDR3 is 15 amino acids. CDR1 and CDR2 from the germline V gene are LNHDA and SQIVND (reference sequence). V was pared by 2 bases and J by 2 bases, with 10 bases between. The CDR3, as DNA: TGTGCCAGTAGTATAAGCAAGACAGCTGGAAACACCATATATTTT. Amino acids: CASSISKTAGNTIYF.

This clone occurred a few times. Additional DNA sequences in this sample encode the identical CDR3. The chain joins TRBV27 to TRBJ2-1; a weak D match, TRBD1 (7 bases). The CDR3 runs to 15 residues. Per the germline V gene, CDR1 is MNHEY and CDR2 is SMNVEV (reference sequence). V lost 4 bases and J 0 bases, leaving 10 bases between the germline ends. The CDR3 sequence: CASSSRDSSYNEQFF. In DNA form, the CDR3 reads TGTGCCAGCAGTTCGCGGGACAGCTCCTACAATGAGCAGTTCTTC.

J is TRBJ2-5 and V is TRBV6-5, with TRBD2 matching 10 bases. The trim removed 6 bases at V and 11 bases at J, leaving 12 bases unmatched. This CDR3 has 14 residues. CDR1 MNHEY and CDR2 SVGAGI come from the germline V gene. The CDR3 reads CASRAGGLGGEQYF. CDR3 DNA sequence: TGTGCCAGCAGAGCGGGAGGGCTTGGTGGGGAGCAGTACTTC.

The rearrangement joins TRBV6-4 to TRBJ2-2; D is uncertain. The germline gives CDR1 MRHNA, CDR2 SNTAGT. V was pared by 2 bases and J by 3 bases, with 7 bases between. This CDR3 is built from 14 residues. CDR3 nucleotide sequence: TGTGCCAGCAGTGACGGTCCGGACACCGGGGAGCTGTTTTTT. Protein: CASSDGPDTGELFF.

V and J are TRBV4-1 and TRBJ2-3; no clear D gene. V was pared by 1 base and J by 9 bases, with 11 bases between. Germline V gene sequence: CDR1 MGHRA, CDR2 YSYEKL. The CDR3 has 13 amino acids. The CDR3 DNA is TGCGCCAGCAGCCAAGTGTTAGCCCTCACGCAGTATTTT. Protein sequence: CASSQVLALTQYF.

This sequence joins TRBV2 and TRBJ1-2, with D hard to call. The CDR3 runs to 13 residues. Germline CDR1 reads SNHLY; CDR2 reads FYNNEI. V lost 1 base and J lost 2, with 5 bases in between. The DNA of the CDR3 is TGTGCCAGCAGTGAAGGGCAGAACTATGGCTACACCTTC. Protein product: CASSEGQNYGYTF.

The chain links TRBV7-9 to TRBJ2-1; 7 bases fit TRBD2. The CDR3 consists of 16 residues. Trimming took 5 bases from V and 6 from J; bases not matched to a gene: 13. CDR1 is SEHNR, CDR2 FQNEAQ, per germline (reference sequence). The CDR3 DNA reads as TGTGCCAGCAGCGGGCGGGGGAGGCGGGAGTCCAATGAGCAGTTCTTC. It codes for CASSGRGRRESNEQFF.

The V gene is TRBV6-1, the J gene TRBJ1-1; 12 nucleotides agree with TRBD1. V was clipped by 6 bases and J by 7 bases; unmatched bases: 6. The CDR3 is 14 amino acids. CDR1 is MNHNS and CDR2 is SASEGT in the germline V gene. Here the CDR3 DNA reads TGTGCCAGCAGCGCGGGACAGGGGGCTCTTGAAGCTTTCTTT. It specifies CASSAGQGALEAFF.

This clone occurred a few times. CDR3: CASIDRGRHYGYTF. The CDR3 coding sequence is TGTGCCAGCATTGACAGGGGACGGCACTATGGCTACACCTTC. The genes are TRBV28 and TRBJ1-2, with TRBD1 matching 8 bases. J gave up 3 bases and V 7 bases, and 7 bases lay outside the gene matches. The CDR3 runs 14 residues. Germline CDR1 reads MDHEN; CDR2 reads SYDVKM.

This clone was counted between two and nine times. The genes are TRBV5-5 and TRBJ2-1, with 8 bases aligning to TRBD2. Trimming at V came to 0 bases and at J to 5 bases, leaving 4 bases not matched to a gene. Germline-derived CDR1 and CDR2 are SGHKS and YYEKEE (reference sequence). The length of the CDR3 is 15 residues. CDR3 DNA: TGTGCCAGCAGCTTGGCTCGACTAGCGAACAATGAGCAGTTCTTC. This sequence encodes CASSLARLANNEQFF.

This rearrangement joins TRBV18 to TRBJ2-3, with 7 bases aligning to TRBD1. J was trimmed by 4 bases and V by 6 bases; bases with no gene match: 4. This CDR3 has 13 amino acids. Germline V gene sequence: CDR1 KGHSH, CDR2 LQKENI. CDR3 region: CASSSDRADTQYF. CDR3 sequence (DNA): TGTGCCAGCTCGAGTGACAGGGCAGATACGCAGTATTTT.

This chain joins TRBV9 and TRBJ1-3, with D uncertain. The germline gives CDR1 SGDLS, CDR2 YYNGEE. V gave up 4 bases and J gave up 0 bases, with 17 bases separating them. The CDR3 contains 17 residues. The CDR3 here is CASSLDRGSSSGNTIYF. The CDR3 coding sequence is TGTGCCAGCAGCCTCGACCGGGGTTCGAGCTCTGGAAACACCATATATTTT.

This clone occurred once. J is TRBJ2-3 and V is TRBV29-1, with 10 bases fitting TRBD1. The germline V gene encodes CDR1 SQVTM and CDR2 ANQGSEA. The CDR3 spans 15 residues. Trimming took 5 bases from V and 2 from J; bases not matched to a gene: 7. The CDR3, as DNA: TGCAGCGTTCTCGACAGGGGGCGAGCCACAGATACGCAGTATTTT. This sequence encodes CSVLDRGRATDTQYF.

The gene calls are TRBV15 and TRBJ2-1; TRBD2 agrees at 7 bases. Unmatched junction bases numbered 2, after V lost 1 base and J lost 5 bases. This CDR3 comprises 14 residues. CDR1 is LNHNV, CDR2 YYDKDF, per germline (reference sequence). The CDR3 loop is CATSRGGTNNEQFF. DNA for the CDR3: TGTGCCACCAGCAGAGGGGGGACTAACAATGAGCAGTTCTTC.

This clone was seen a single time. V is TRBV5-4 and J is TRBJ2-3; 8 bases are shared with TRBD2. Unmatched junction bases numbered 9, after V lost 4 bases and J lost 2 bases. The CDR3 runs to 16 residues. Germline lookup yields CDR1 SGHNT and CDR2 YYREEE (reference sequence). The CDR3 region has the DNA TGTGCCAGCAGCCTAGGCGGGGGGAGGGCCACAGATACGCAGTATTTT. Protein product: CASSLGGGRATDTQYF.

This chain uses TRBV28 with TRBJ2-7; TRBD1 matches at 9 bases. Germline values: CDR1 MDHEN, CDR2 SYDVKM. This CDR3 comprises 13 residues. V lost 6 bases, J lost 6 bases, and 6 bases stayed unmatched. The CDR3: CASRGQGGGEQYF. CDR3 nucleotides: TGTGCCAGCAGGGGACAGGGAGGTGGCGAGCAGTACTTC.

The chain links TRBV19 to TRBJ1-5; perhaps TRBD1 as D (6 bases). Germline lookup yields CDR1 LNHDA and CDR2 SQIVND (reference sequence). V lost 3 bases and J lost 2, with 11 bases in between. This CDR3 is built from 15 residues. The CDR3 DNA is TGTGCCAGTAGTATGTCAGGGGATGGCAATCAGCCCCAGCATTTT. Its translation: CASSMSGDGNQPQHF.

This chain joins TRBV28 and TRBJ2-2; 9 bases are shared with TRBD2. Germline lookup yields CDR1 MDHEN and CDR2 SYDVKM. The V segment lost 8 bases and the J segment 0 bases; nucleotides outside the gene matches: 4. CDR3 length: 15 residues. The CDR3 DNA follows: TGTGCCAGCGTGCGGGGGGGGGCGAACACCGGGGAGCTGTTTTTT. It specifies CASVRGGANTGELFF.

J is TRBJ2-3 and V is TRBV28, with D possibly TRBD2 on 6 matching bases. V dropped 8 bases and J dropped 0 bases, with 12 bases sitting between them. CDR1 MDHEN and CDR2 SYDVKM come from the germline V gene. CDR3 size: 14 residues. The CDR3 protein is CASLPGVSTDTQYF. CDR3 sequence (DNA): TGTGCCAGCCTACCGGGGGTTAGCACAGATACGCAGTATTTT.

The chain couples TRBV7-7 to TRBJ2-2, with D possibly being TRBD1 (6 bases). V lost 5 bases, J lost 3 bases, and 10 bases lay in between. The CDR3 totals 14 residues. CDR1 SSHAT and CDR2 FNYEAQ come from the germline V gene (reference sequence). The CDR3, as DNA: TGTGCCAGCAGCGTCCACAGGGACACCGGGGAGCTGTTTTTT. Protein sequence: CASSVHRDTGELFF.